This entry lists 3 T cell receptor beta chains sequenced from one sample in a study of sequential checkpoint blockade in melanoma. Described treatment: randomized to nivolumab then ipilimumab (arm A) or the reverse (arm B). Profiled with immunoSEQ multiplex PCR; TCRdb holds only in-frame clones, not every one. The repertoire holds 2,000 to 3,000 clones, with 33% as singletons. Source: tumor tissue (inferred from file names), taken from a patient given nivolumab and ipilimumab in sequence. These receptors all stem from a human donor with melanoma.

There are a few counts of this clone. This sequence joins TRBV6-8 and TRBJ1-5, with D hard to call. The CDR3 is 15 amino acids. V was clipped by 9 bases and J by 3 bases, with 18 bases between them. Germline lookup yields CDR1 MNHGY and CDR2 SAAAGT. The CDR3 sequence: CASARAPEYNQPQHF. In DNA, the CDR3 is TGTGCCAGTGCCCGAGCCCCAGAGTACAATCAGCCCCAGCATTTT.

This clone was seen a few times. V usage is TRBV6-8 and J usage is TRBJ1-1; D possibly corresponds to TRBD1 (5 bases). The V and J ends lost 6 bases and 1 base respectively, with 12 bases between them. Germline V lookup: CDR1 MNHGY, CDR2 SAAAGT. This CDR3 has 14 residues. CDR3 sequence (DNA): TGTGCCAGCAGGCTCGGGACGGAGAACACTGAAGCTTTCTTT. Amino acid sequence: CASRLGTENTEAFF.

J is TRBJ2-1 and V is TRBV28, with D uncertain. V gave up 5 bases and J gave up 0 bases, with 11 bases separating them. This CDR3 has 15 amino acids. Germline CDR1 is MDHEN and CDR2 is SYDVKM. The DNA for the CDR3 is TGTGCCAGCAGTCTCCTCGGGCTCTCCTACAATGAGCAGTTCTTC. Its translation: CASSLLGLSYNEQFF.